The clone carrying this TCR beta chain was detected only a few times. Antigen unknown. The time point is: newly diagnosed GD, antithyroid drugs for less than 3 months. RNA extracted from PBMCs served as the sequencing template. Recruitment took place at an endocrinology department in Xi'an, China. The CDR3 is made up of 14 amino acids. CDR1 and CDR2 (germline): MNHGY, SVAAGI. V dropped 3 bases and J dropped 3 bases, with 10 bases sitting between them. iRepertoire HTBI primers and Arm-PCR of CDR3 regions built TCR beta libraries. MiXCR, applied by TCRdb to the multiplex PCR reads, yields one record per CDR3 protein. The sample has some 560,000 distinct CDR3 sequences, about 16% seen once. This record belongs to a study of regulatory T cells in long-lasting Graves disease. Study observations and caveats: The study examined only peripheral blood, not thyroid tissue.

Separately, the same data were catalogued under a study of T cells in Graves' hyperthyroidism and ophthalmopathy. That report adds: A set of HTBI primers served as the primers for a first-round RT-PCR of the TCR CDR3.

This chain uses TRBV6-9 with TRBJ2-3; D is perhaps TRBD2 (5 bases). This receptor was taken from a woman aged 35-60 years with Graves disease. The material was peripheral blood mononuclear cells (PBMCs), obtained at new diagnosis, from a patient treated with antithyroid drugs. The CDR3 region has the DNA TGTGCCAGCAGTTACTGGCAGCGGACAGATACGCAGTATTTT. Its translation: CASSYWQRTDTQYF.